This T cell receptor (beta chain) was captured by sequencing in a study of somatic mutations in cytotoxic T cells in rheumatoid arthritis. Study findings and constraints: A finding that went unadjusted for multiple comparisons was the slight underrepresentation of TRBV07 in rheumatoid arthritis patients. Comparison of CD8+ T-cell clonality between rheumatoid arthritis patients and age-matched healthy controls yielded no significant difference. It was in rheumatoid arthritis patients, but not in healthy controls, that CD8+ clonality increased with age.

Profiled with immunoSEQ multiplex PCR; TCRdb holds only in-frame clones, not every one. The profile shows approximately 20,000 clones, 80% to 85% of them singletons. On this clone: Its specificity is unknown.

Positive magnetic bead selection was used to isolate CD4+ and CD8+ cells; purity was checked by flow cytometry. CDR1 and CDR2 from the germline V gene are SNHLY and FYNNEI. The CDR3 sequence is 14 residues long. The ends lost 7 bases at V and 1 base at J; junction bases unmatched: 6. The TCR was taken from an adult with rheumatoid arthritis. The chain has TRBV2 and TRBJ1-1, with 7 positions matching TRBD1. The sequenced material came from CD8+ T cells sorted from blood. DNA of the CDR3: TGTGCCAGCAAACCGGGACAGAGGAACACTGAAGCTTTCTTT. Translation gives CASKPGQRNTEAFF.